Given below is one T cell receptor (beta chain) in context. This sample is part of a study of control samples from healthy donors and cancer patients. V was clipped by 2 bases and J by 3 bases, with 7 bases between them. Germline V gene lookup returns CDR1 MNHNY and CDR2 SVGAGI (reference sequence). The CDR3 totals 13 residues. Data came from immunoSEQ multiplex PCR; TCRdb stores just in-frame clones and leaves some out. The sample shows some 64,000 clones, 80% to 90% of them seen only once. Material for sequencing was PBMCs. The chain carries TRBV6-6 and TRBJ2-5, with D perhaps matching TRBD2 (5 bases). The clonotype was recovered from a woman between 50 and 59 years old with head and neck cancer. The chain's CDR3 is CASSYREKETQYF. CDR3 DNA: TGTGCCAGCAGTTACCGGGAAAAAGAGACCCAGTACTTC.